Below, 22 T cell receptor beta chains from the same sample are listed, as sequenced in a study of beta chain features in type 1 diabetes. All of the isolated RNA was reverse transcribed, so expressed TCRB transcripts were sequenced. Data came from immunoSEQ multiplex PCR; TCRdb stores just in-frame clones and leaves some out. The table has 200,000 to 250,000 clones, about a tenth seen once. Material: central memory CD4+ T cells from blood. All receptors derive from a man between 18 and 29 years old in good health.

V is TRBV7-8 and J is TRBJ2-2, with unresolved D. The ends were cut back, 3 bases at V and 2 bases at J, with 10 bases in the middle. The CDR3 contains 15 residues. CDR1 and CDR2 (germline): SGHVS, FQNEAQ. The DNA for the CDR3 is TGTGCCAGCAGCTTGGGAACAGCTAACACCGGGGAGCTGTTTTTT. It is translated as CASSLGTANTGELFF.

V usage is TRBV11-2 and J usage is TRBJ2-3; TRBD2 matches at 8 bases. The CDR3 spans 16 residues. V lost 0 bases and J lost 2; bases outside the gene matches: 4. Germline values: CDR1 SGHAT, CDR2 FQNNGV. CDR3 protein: CASSLDTGGPTDTQYF. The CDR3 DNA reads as TGTGCCAGCAGCTTAGATACGGGAGGGCCCACAGATACGCAGTATTTT.

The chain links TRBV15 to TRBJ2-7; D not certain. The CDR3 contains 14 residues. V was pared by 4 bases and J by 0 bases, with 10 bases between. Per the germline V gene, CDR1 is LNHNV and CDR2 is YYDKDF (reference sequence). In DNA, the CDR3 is TGTGCCACCAGCACCTCTGCGAGCTCCTACGAGCAGTACTTC. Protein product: CATSTSASSYEQYF. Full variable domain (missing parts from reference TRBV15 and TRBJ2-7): DAMVIQNPRYQVTQFGKPVTLSCSQTLNHNVMYWYQQKSSQAPKLLFHYYDKDFNNEADTPDNFQSRRPNTSFCFLDIRSPGLGDTAMYLCATSTSASSYEQYFGPGTRLTVT.

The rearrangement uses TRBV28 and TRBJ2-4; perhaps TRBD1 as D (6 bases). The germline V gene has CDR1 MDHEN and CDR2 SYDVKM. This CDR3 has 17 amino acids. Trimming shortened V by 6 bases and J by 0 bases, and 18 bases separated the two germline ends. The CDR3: CASSWSEGHPAKNIQYF. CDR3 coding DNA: TGTGCCAGCAGCTGGTCAGAGGGACACCCAGCCAAAAACATTCAGTACTTC.

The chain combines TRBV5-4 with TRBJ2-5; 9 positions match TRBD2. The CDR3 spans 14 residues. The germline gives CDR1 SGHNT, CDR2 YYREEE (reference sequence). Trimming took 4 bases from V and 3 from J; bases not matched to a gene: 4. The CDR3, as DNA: TGTGCCAGCAGCGCTAGCGGGAAGGAAGAGACCCAGTACTTC. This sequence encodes CASSASGKEETQYF.

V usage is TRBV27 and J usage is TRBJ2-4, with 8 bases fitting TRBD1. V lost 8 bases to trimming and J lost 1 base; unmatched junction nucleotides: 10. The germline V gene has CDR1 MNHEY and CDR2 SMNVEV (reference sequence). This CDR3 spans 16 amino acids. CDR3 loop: CASRNTGGSAKNIQYF. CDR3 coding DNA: TGTGCCAGCCGGAACACAGGGGGGAGCGCCAAAAACATTCAGTACTTC.

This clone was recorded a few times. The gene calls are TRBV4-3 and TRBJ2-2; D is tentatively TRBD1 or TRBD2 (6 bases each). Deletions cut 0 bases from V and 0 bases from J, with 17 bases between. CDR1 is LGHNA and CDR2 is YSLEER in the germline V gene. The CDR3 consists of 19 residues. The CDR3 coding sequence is TGCGCCAGCAGCCAAGAGCGGGTGGGAGGACAGACGAACACCGGGGAGCTGTTTTTT. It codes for CASSQERVGGQTNTGELFF.

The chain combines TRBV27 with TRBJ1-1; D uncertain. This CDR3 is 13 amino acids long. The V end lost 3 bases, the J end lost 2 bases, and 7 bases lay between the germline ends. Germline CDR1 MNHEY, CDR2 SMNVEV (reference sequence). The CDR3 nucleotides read TGTGCCAGCAGTTTTACTCATAACACTGAAGCTTTCTTT. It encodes CASSFTHNTEAFF.

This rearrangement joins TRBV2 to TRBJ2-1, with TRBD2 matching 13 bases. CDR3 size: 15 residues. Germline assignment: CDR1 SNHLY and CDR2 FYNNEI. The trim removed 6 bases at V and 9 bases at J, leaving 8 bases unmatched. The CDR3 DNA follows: TGTGCCAGCAGGGGCGGACTAGCGGGAGATGCTGAGCAGTTCTTC. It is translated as CASRGGLAGDAEQFF. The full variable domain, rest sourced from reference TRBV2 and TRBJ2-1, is EPEVTQTPSHQVTQMGQEVILRCVPISNHLYFYWYRQILGQKVEFLVSFYNNEISEKSEIFDDQFSVERPDGSNFTLKIRSTKLEDSAMYFCASRGGLAGDAEQFFGPGTRLTVL.

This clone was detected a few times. CDR3 nucleotide sequence: TGCGCCAGCAGCCCGACTAGCGGGACCACCGGCTCCTACGAGCAGTACTTC. This sequence encodes CASSPTSGTTGSYEQYF. The chain joins TRBV5-1 to TRBJ2-7; 11 nucleotides agree with TRBD2. The CDR3 length is 17 residues. Germline V lookup: CDR1 SGHRS, CDR2 YFSETQ. Unmatched junction bases numbered 9, after V lost 4 bases and J lost 0 bases.

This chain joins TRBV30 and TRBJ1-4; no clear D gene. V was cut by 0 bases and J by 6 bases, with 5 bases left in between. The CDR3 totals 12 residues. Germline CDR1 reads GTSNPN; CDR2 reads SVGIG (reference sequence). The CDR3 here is CAWSVTYEKLFF. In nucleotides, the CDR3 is TGTGCCTGGAGTGTTACTTATGAAAAACTGTTTTTT.

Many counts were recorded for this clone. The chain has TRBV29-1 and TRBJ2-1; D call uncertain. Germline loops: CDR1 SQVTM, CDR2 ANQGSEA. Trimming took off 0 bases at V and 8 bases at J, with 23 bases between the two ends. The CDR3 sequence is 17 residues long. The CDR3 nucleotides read TGCAGCGTTGAAGATCGATATCTTAGGATTGGGGTCGATGAGCAGTTCTTC. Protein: CSVEDRYLRIGVDEQFF.

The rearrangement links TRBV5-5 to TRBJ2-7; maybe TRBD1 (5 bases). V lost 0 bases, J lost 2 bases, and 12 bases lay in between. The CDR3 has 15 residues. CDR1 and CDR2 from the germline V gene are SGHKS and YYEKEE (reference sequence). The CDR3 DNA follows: TGTGCCAGCAGCTTGGCCCCGGACACTCCCTACGAGCAGTACTTC. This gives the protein CASSLAPDTPYEQYF.

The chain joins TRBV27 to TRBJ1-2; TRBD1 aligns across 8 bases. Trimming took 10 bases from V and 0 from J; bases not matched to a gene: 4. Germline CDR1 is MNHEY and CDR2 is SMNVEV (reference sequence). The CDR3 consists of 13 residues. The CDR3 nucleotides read TGTGCCACCCAGGGGGCTTCTAACTATGGCTACACCTTC. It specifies CATQGASNYGYTF.

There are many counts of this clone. For the CDR3, the DNA is TGTGCCAGCAGCCCCAAACAGTGGGCCTACAATGAGCAGTTCTTC. Its translation is CASSPKQWAYNEQFF. The rearrangement links TRBV13 to TRBJ2-1; D unresolved. With 5 bases removed from V and 2 bases from J, the gap between germline ends came to 13 bases. The germline V gene has CDR1 PRHDT and CDR2 FYEKMQ (reference sequence). This CDR3 region has 15 residues.

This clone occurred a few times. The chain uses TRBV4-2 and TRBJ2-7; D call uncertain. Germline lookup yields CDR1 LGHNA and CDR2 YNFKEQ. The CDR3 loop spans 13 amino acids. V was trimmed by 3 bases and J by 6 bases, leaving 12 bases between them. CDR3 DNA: TGTGCCAGCAGCCAGCGAGGTGTTGGCGAGCAGTACTTC. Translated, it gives CASSQRGVGEQYF.

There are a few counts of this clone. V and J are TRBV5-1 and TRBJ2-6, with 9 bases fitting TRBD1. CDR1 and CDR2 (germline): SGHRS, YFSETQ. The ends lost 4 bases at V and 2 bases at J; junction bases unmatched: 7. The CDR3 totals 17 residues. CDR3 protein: CASSTGTGSPGANVLTF. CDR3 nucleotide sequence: TGCGCCAGCAGCACCGGGACAGGGAGTCCTGGGGCCAACGTCCTGACTTTC.

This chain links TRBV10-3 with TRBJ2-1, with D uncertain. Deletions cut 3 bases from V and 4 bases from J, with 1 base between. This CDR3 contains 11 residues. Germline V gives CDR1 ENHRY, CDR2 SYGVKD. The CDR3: CAISEYNEQFF. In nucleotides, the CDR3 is TGTGCCATCAGTGAATACAATGAGCAGTTCTTC.

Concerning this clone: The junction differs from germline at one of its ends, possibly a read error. The CDR3 sequence: CASSYNREPYEQYF. The CDR3 bases are TGTGCCAGCAGTTATAACAGGGAACCCTACGAGCAGTACTTC. The chain links TRBV10-3 to TRBJ2-7, with D perhaps matching TRBD1 (6 bases). The CDR3 covers 14 residues. CDR1 and CDR2 from the germline V gene are ENHRY and SYGVKD.

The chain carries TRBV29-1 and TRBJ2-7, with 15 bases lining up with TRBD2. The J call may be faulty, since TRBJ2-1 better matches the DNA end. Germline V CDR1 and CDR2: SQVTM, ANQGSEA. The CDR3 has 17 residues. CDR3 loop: CSARTSGRASSYNEQFF. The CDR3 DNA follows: TGCAGCGCCCGGACTAGCGGGAGGGCGAGCTCCTACAATGAGCAGTTCTTC.

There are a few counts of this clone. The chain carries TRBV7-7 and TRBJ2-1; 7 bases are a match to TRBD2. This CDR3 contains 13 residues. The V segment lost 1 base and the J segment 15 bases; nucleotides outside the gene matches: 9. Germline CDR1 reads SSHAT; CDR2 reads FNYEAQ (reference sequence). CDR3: CASSLGLASPRFF. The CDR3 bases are TGTGCCAGCAGCTTAGGACTAGCATCTCCCCGGTTCTTC.

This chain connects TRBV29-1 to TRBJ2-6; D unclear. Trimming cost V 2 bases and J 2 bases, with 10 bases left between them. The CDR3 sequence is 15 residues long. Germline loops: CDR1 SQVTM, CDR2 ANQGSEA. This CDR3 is CSVEQFSTGANVLTF. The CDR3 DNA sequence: TGCAGCGTTGAACAGTTCAGTACTGGGGCCAACGTCCTGACTTTC.